Listed here are 2 T cell receptor beta chains from one sample, sequenced in a study of naive and memory T cell subsets. Two oligonucleotides, mixed equimolar, formed the beta constant-region primer covering TRBC1 and TRBC2. The ligated cDNA underwent four PCR rounds using SP2 and nested alpha and beta constant-region primers. TCRdb processed the UMI-ligation and nested PCR reads anew with MiXCR; each CDR3 protein has one entry. The sample records around 130,000 distinct CDR3 sequences, roughly 36% being singletons. Sample: central memory CD4+ T cells from blood. These TCRs come from a human donor in good health.

This clonotype was found a few times. This chain uses TRBV28 with TRBJ2-3; no definite D call. The CDR3 consists of 17 residues. The germline V gene encodes CDR1 MDHEN and CDR2 SYDVKM. Trimming removed 3 bases at V and 4 bases at J, with 20 bases between. As DNA, the CDR3 is TGTGCCAGCAGTTTCATAAGATTTGGGTCTCAGGCAGATACGCAGTATTTT. This encodes CASSFIRFGSQADTQYF.

The gene calls are TRBV24-1 and TRBJ2-3; D is unclear. The CDR3 spans 14 residues. Trimming left V 3 bases short and J 0 bases short, with 6 bases between. CDR1 and CDR2 (germline): KGHDR, SFDVKD. The CDR3 loop reads CATSDRLSTDTQYF. DNA of the CDR3: TGTGCCACCAGTGATCGGCTCAGCACAGATACGCAGTATTTT.